Shown below are 30 T cell receptor beta chains from a single sample sequenced in a study of T-cell reconstitution after alpha-beta-depleted transplantation in children. The TCRbeta library incorporated unique molecular identifiers. TCRdb redid the calling of the PCR reads with MiXCR, one entry per CDR3 protein. The table lists approximately 590,000 distinct CDR3 sequences, roughly a tenth of them singletons. Sequenced here: PBMCs from the stem cell graft donor, sampled from the stem cell graft. Receptors originate from a human donor who donated a stem cell graft to a child with acute myeloid leukemia.

At least ten counts were recorded for this clonotype. V and J are TRBV20-1 and TRBJ2-7; tentatively, D is TRBD2 (5 bases). V shed 4 bases and J shed 11 bases, with 18 bases lying between them. Germline CDR1 and CDR2: DFQATT and SNEGSKA (reference sequence). CDR3 length: 12 amino acids. The CDR3 DNA follows: TGCAGTGCTACCCGGGATCCCCCTAGAGAGTACTTC. Protein product: CSATRDPPREYF.

This clonotype was counted a few times. V and J are TRBV6-1 and TRBJ2-7; TRBD2 aligns across 11 bases. J was trimmed by 4 bases and V by 6 bases; bases with no gene match: 11. The CDR3 consists of 16 residues. Germline V lookup: CDR1 MNHNS, CDR2 SASEGT. As DNA, the CDR3 is TGTGCCAGCAGCCCGGGGGGAACTAGCGGGAGTTACGAGCAGTACTTC. As protein: CASSPGGTSGSYEQYF.

As concerns this clonotype: Since a much larger clone is just one base distant, this may be a read error. The chain uses TRBV2 and TRBJ2-2; TRBD1 is a possible D gene (6 bases). Per germline, CDR1 SNHLY and CDR2 FYNNEI. The CDR3 is 12 residues long. CDR3 in amino acids: CAGSLGKGDLFF. The CDR3 DNA follows: TGTGCCGGGTCGCTCGGGAAGGGGGATCTGTTTTTT.

This clonotype occurred many times. CDR3 coding DNA: TGTGCCAGCAGTTACCAGTACGAGCAGTACTTC. It codes for CASSYQYEQYF. The chain employs TRBV5-6 and TRBJ2-7; no reliable D call. Germline values: CDR1 SGHDT, CDR2 YYEEEE. V was trimmed by 5 bases and J by 4 bases, leaving 7 bases between them. The CDR3 consists of 11 residues. The full variable domain, completed using reference TRBV5-6 and TRBJ2-7, is DAGVTQSPTHLIKTRGQQVTLRCSPKSGHDTVSWYQQALGQGPQFIFQYYEEEERQRGNFPDRFSGHQFPNYSSELNVNALLLGDSALYLCASSYQYEQYFGPGTRLTVT.

This clonotype appeared a single time. The rearrangement uses TRBV20-1 and TRBJ2-1; D remains ambiguous. CDR1 and CDR2 (germline): DFQATT, SNEGSKA (reference sequence). V was clipped by 6 bases and J by 5 bases, with 8 bases between them. The CDR3 spans 11 residues. CDR3 DNA: TGCAGTGCAGGCCGCAACAATGAGCAGTTCTTC. Amino acid sequence: CSAGRNNEQFF.

In this sample, this clonotype turned up a few times. The chain recombines TRBV24-1 with TRBJ2-5, with TRBD1 matching over 11 bases. CDR1 is KGHDR and CDR2 is SFDVKD in the germline V gene. The junction had 2 bases not matched to a gene; V was cut back by 1 base and J by 5 bases. CDR3 length: 15 amino acids. CDR3 loop: CATSDLGTGGETQYF. The CDR3 DNA reads as TGTGCCACCAGTGATTTAGGGACAGGGGGGGAGACCCAGTACTTC.

This clonotype was counted many times. The chain links TRBV10-3 to TRBJ1-2; the D is unclear. Germline CDR1 reads ENHRY; CDR2 reads SYGVKD. The germline V and J ends were trimmed by 10 bases and 6 bases, with 18 bases remaining between them. CDR3 size: 13 residues. This CDR3 is CATVRSVENGYTF. The CDR3, as DNA: TGTGCCACCGTCCGGTCCGTTGAGAATGGCTACACCTTC.

This chain joins TRBV7-4 and TRBJ2-1; 7 bases are shared with TRBD2. J gave up 5 bases and V 1 base, and 5 bases lay outside the gene matches. This CDR3 contains 15 residues. Germline CDR1 reads SGHVT; CDR2 reads SQSDAQ. The CDR3 is CASSLGLSGNNEQFF. Here the CDR3 DNA reads TGTGCCAGCAGCTTAGGATTAAGCGGGAACAATGAGCAGTTCTTC.

The chain couples TRBV15 to TRBJ2-5; D gene uncertain. Germline V gene lookup returns CDR1 LNHNV and CDR2 YYDKDF (reference sequence). The V and J ends lost 0 bases and 5 bases respectively, with 16 bases between them. The CDR3 has 16 amino acids. This chain's CDR3 is CATSRELALKGETQYF. In DNA form, the CDR3 reads TGTGCCACCAGCAGAGAGTTGGCCTTAAAAGGGGAGACCCAGTACTTC.

This clonotype appeared many times. The chain has TRBV20-1 and TRBJ2-3, with D possibly being TRBD1 or TRBD2 (5 bases each). The CDR3 is 14 residues long. Germline V gene sequence: CDR1 DFQATT, CDR2 SNEGSKA (reference sequence). The V gene lost 6 bases and the J gene lost 4 bases, with 17 bases spanning the gap. The CDR3 DNA follows: TGCAGTGCAGCCGGGACCCTCGGCCCAGATACGCAGTATTTT. Residues: CSAAGTLGPDTQYF.

This clonotype was detected only a few times. The chain has TRBV4-3 and TRBJ1-1, with D uncertain. Germline loops: CDR1 LGHNA, CDR2 YSLEER. Trimming took 3 bases from V and 3 from J, leaving 8 bases between them. The CDR3 loop spans 13 amino acids. CDR3 nucleotides: TGCGCCAGCAGCCACAACCGGGACACTGAAGCTTTCTTT. Amino acids: CASSHNRDTEAFF.

V is TRBV7-2 and J is TRBJ2-7; D is unclear. Trimming left V 4 bases short and J 2 bases short, with 9 bases between. CDR1 SGHTA and CDR2 FQGNSA come from the germline V gene. This CDR3 comprises 13 residues. The CDR3: CASSSPPAYEQYF. The CDR3 nucleotides are TGTGCCAGCAGCTCGCCTCCCGCCTACGAGCAGTACTTC.

This clonotype was counted many times. The chain recombines TRBV20-1 with TRBJ2-7, with 8 bases matching TRBD2. CDR1 DFQATT and CDR2 SNEGSKA come from the germline V gene (reference sequence). After removal of 5 bases from V and 2 bases from J, the junction contained 8 bases not matched to a gene. This CDR3 spans 14 amino acids. In DNA, the CDR3 is TGCAGTGCTGAAACTAGCGGAACAACCTACGAGCAGTACTTC. The encoded protein is CSAETSGTTYEQYF.

The rearrangement joins TRBV7-8 to TRBJ2-5; a possible D gene is TRBD2 (5 bases). V dropped 5 bases and J dropped 2 bases, with 15 bases sitting between them. CDR1 is SGHVS and CDR2 is FQNEAQ in the germline V gene. CDR3 length: 15 amino acids. Here the CDR3 reads CASSLLGGSQETQYF. The DNA for the CDR3 is TGTGCCAGCAGCCTCCTCGGAGGCAGTCAAGAGACCCAGTACTTC.

This clonotype was detected a few times. The genes are TRBV12-3 or TRBV12-4 and TRBJ2-1; 7 bases match TRBD2. Trimming removed 2 bases from V and 4 bases from J; junction bases left unmatched: 5. The CDR3 covers 15 residues. The CDR3 DNA sequence: TGTGCCAGCAGTTTAAGGGAGGGCCATTACAATGAGCAGTTCTTC. Translating gives CASSLREGHYNEQFF.

This clonotype was counted at least ten times. This chain uses TRBV27 with TRBJ1-4; D perhaps matches TRBD1 (5 bases). The germline CDR1 and CDR2 sequences are MNHEY and SMNVEV (reference sequence). V was pared by 2 bases and J by 8 bases, with 12 bases between. The CDR3 is made up of 14 amino acids. The CDR3 sequence: CASSLGQLGEKLFF. The CDR3 DNA is TGTGCCAGCAGTTTAGGACAACTCGGGGAAAAACTGTTTTTT.

There are a few counts of this clonotype. The V gene is TRBV19, the J gene TRBJ1-1; no firm D call. The V and J ends lost 5 bases and 7 bases respectively, with 17 bases between them. Germline CDR1 reads LNHDA; CDR2 reads SQIVND (reference sequence). The CDR3 contains 14 residues. This CDR3 reads CASSQRTGENEAFF. The CDR3 DNA reads TGTGCCAGTAGTCAAAGGACCGGGGAGAATGAAGCTTTCTTT.

This chain uses TRBV4-3 with TRBJ2-1, with 11 bases fitting TRBD2. This CDR3 comprises 19 residues. CDR1 and CDR2 from the germline V gene are LGHNA and YSLEER. With V trimmed by 1 base and J by 2 bases, 10 bases remained unmatched. CDR3 DNA: TGCGCCAGCAGCCAAGCCCGTTCTATAGCGGGAGGGCCCTACAATGAGCAGTTCTTC. Residues: CASSQARSIAGGPYNEQFF.

In DNA, the CDR3 is TGTGCCAGCAGCGCCGGACTAGCGGGATGGGAGCAGTACTTC. This gives the protein CASSAGLAGWEQYF. The V call is TRBV9, the J call TRBJ2-7, with 12 bases fitting TRBD2. The CDR3 consists of 14 residues. The V segment lost 3 bases and the J segment 7 bases; nucleotides outside the gene matches: 5. Germline assignment: CDR1 SGDLS and CDR2 YYNGEE.

This clonotype was detected ten times or more. CDR3 in amino acids: CASSLMSGIYNEQFF. The CDR3 nucleotides are TGTGCCAGCAGCTTAATGAGCGGGATCTACAATGAGCAGTTCTTC. V is TRBV7-6 and J is TRBJ2-1; 7 bases fit TRBD2. The CDR3 length is 15 residues. V trimming: 2 bases; J trimming: 3 bases; junction bases outside the gene matches: 4. CDR1 and CDR2 from the germline V gene are SGHVS and FNYEAQ.

This clonotype was observed a few times. This chain links TRBV20-1 with TRBJ2-3, with 7 bases fitting TRBD2. This CDR3 spans 14 amino acids. Trimming removed 6 bases from V and 1 base from J; junction bases left unmatched: 7. Germline V gene sequence: CDR1 DFQATT, CDR2 SNEGSKA (reference sequence). This chain's CDR3 is CSAPSAGRTDTQYF. The CDR3 coding sequence is TGCAGTGCCCCCTCAGCGGGGCGCACAGATACGCAGTATTTT.

At least ten counts were recorded for this clonotype. CDR3: CASSAGLNTGELFF. The CDR3 DNA follows: TGTGCCAGCAGCGCGGGACTGAACACCGGGGAGCTGTTTTTT. The chain joins TRBV7-2 to TRBJ2-2; TRBD2 might be the D (6 bases). The CDR3 has 14 residues. Germline CDR1 reads SGHTA; CDR2 reads FQGNSA. Trimming shortened V by 5 bases and J by 1 base, and 8 bases separated the two germline ends.

The chain has TRBV7-2 and TRBJ2-7, with TRBD2 matching 9 bases. The V segment lost 2 bases and the J segment 3 bases; nucleotides outside the gene matches: 5. Looked up from germline, CDR1 is SGHTA and CDR2 is FQGNSA. This CDR3 contains 15 residues. CDR3 region: CASSLIPREGYEQYF. The CDR3, as DNA: TGTGCCAGCAGCTTAATTCCGCGGGAGGGCTACGAGCAGTACTTC.

Points on this clonotype: One end of the junction varies from germline; a read error may be responsible. V and J are TRBV5-1 and TRBJ2-7; D remains ambiguous. The CDR3 has 12 residues. Germline V gives CDR1 SGHRS, CDR2 YFSETQ. The CDR3, as DNA: TGCGCCAGCAGCTCGGTTCAGAGTACATGGGACTTC. It yields the protein CASSSVQSTWDF.

There are many counts of this clonotype. This chain joins TRBV7-3 and TRBJ1-3, with D unclear. Germline V gene lookup returns CDR1 SGHTA and CDR2 FQGTGA. CDR3 length: 13 amino acids. Trimming cost V 5 bases and J 3 bases, with 8 bases left between them. CDR3 coding DNA: TGTGCCAGCAGCCTAAGTTTTGGAAACACCATATATTTT. Translated: CASSLSFGNTIYF.

With regard to this clonotype: The junction does not match germline at one end; this may be a read error. The rearrangement uses TRBV9 and TRBJ2-3; no definite D call. The CDR3 runs 14 residues. Germline CDR1 SGDLS, CDR2 YYNGEE. CDR3 coding DNA: TGTGCCAGCAGCGTTAGATCAAGCACAGATACGCTGTATTTT. Residues: CASSVRSSTDTLYF.

The chain employs TRBV19 and TRBJ2-7; D may be TRBD1 or TRBD2 (5 bases each). CDR3 length: 13 amino acids. Germline assignment: CDR1 LNHDA and CDR2 SQIVND (reference sequence). Trimming took off 6 bases at V and 7 bases at J, with 16 bases between the two ends. The CDR3 nucleotides read TGTGCCAGTAGGGGGGAAACCTCGGGAGAGCAGTACTTC. Its translation is CASRGETSGEQYF. The full variable domain, rest sourced from reference TRBV19 and TRBJ2-7, is DGGITQSPKYLFRKEGQNVTLSCEQNLNHDAMYWYRQDPGQGLRLIYYSQIVNDFQKGDIAEGYSVSREKKESFPLTVTSAQKNPTAFYLCASRGETSGEQYFGPGTRLTVT.

This clonotype showed up many times. The gene calls are TRBV12-3 or TRBV12-4 and TRBJ2-3; TRBD2 matches 8 bases. CDR3 length: 17 amino acids. V shed 4 bases and J 0 bases; nucleotides not matched to a gene: 9. The chain's CDR3 is CASSWTTSGTSTDTQYF. In DNA, the CDR3 is TGTGCCAGCAGTTGGACTACTAGCGGAACTAGCACAGATACGCAGTATTTT.

This clonotype was found a few times. CDR3 in amino acids: CAWKDWETQYF. The DNA of the CDR3 is TGTGCCTGGAAGGACTGGGAGACCCAGTACTTC. J is TRBJ2-5 and V is TRBV30, with a weak D call TRBD2 (5 bases). In germline, CDR1 is GTSNPN, CDR2 SVGIG (reference sequence). The CDR3 sequence is 11 residues long. The germline V and J ends were trimmed by 4 bases and 5 bases, with 8 bases remaining between them.

This chain connects TRBV7-3 to TRBJ2-1, with 7 bases identical to TRBD2. Losses at the gene ends were 4 bases for V and 4 bases for J; bases not matched to a gene: 7. The germline gives CDR1 SGHTA, CDR2 FQGTGA. CDR3 length equals 15 residues. The CDR3 DNA reads as TGTGCCAGCAGCTCACAGACTAGCCGGTACAATGAGCAGTTCTTC. As protein: CASSSQTSRYNEQFF.